This TCR beta chain was sequenced in a study of OX40 agonist ivuxolimab in advanced cancers. On the study more broadly: Enrollees could have had prior anti-PD-1, anti-PD-L1 or anti-CTLA-4 therapy, which around 40% had received.

V shed 5 bases and J 0 bases; nucleotides not matched to a gene: 6. This CDR3 comprises 17 residues. Germline-derived CDR1 and CDR2 are ENHRY and SYGVKD. The repertoire was sequenced with immunoSEQ multiplex PCR; TCRdb's copy has only in-frame clones and lacks some. The sample yields 20,000 to 30,000 clones, 79% seen once. Here the sequenced sample was CD4+ or CD8+ T cells sorted from blood, taken in a trial of the OX40 agonist ivuxolimab. The V and J genes are TRBV10-3 and TRBJ2-2; 10 nucleotides line up with TRBD1. The receptor's source is an adult with an advanced solid tumor such as melanoma, head and neck, liver or kidney cancer. This chain's CDR3 is CAISTTGTGANTGELFF. For the CDR3, the DNA is TGTGCCATCAGTACAACCGGGACAGGGGCGAACACCGGGGAGCTGTTTTTT.